Listed below are T cell receptor beta chains from one sample, sequenced in a study of blood T cell repertoires in COVID-19. Sequencing used immunoSEQ multiplex PCR; TCRdb keeps in-frame clones, though not all of them. The sample contains around 100,000 clones, 80% to 90% of which appear only once. The sequenced material came from peripheral blood. The source of these receptors is a human donor with acute or convalescent COVID-19. The donor label of this sample is uncertain. Both conserved end residues are part of each CDR3. A D gene is named only where the DNA matches it firmly.

D gene,CDR3 length,V gene,J gene,CDR3 protein,CDR3 DNA
NA,13,TRBV7-9,TRBJ1-2,CASSAGTRTGYTF,TGTGCCAGCAGCGCCGGGACACGAACGGGCTACACCTTC
NA,14,TRBV15,TRBJ2-1,CATSLTRWANEQFF,TGTGCCACCAGCCTGACTAGATGGGCCAATGAGCAGTTCTTC
NA,15,TRBV6-1,TRBJ1-2,CASSEEPGIAYGYTF,TGTGCCAGCAGTGAAGAACCGGGGATTGCCTATGGCTACACCTTC
TRBD2,15,TRBV7-9,TRBJ2-1,CASSFQPGLAAEQFF,TGTGCCAGCAGCTTTCAGCCGGGACTAGCGGCTGAGCAGTTCTTC
TRBD1,14,TRBV2,TRBJ1-1,CASSPGQGVTEAFF,TGTGCCAGCAGTCCGGGACAGGGGGTCACTGAAGCTTTCTTT
NA,15,TRBV28,TRBJ1-5,CASSSSRGLNQPQHF,TGTGCCAGCAGTTCCTCGCGGGGGCTTAATCAGCCCCAGCATTTT
TRBD1,16,TRBV11-2,TRBJ2-3,CASSFAGTGGYNTQYF,TGTGCCAGCAGCTTTGCCGGGACAGGTGGATATAATACGCAGTATTTT
NA,16,TRBV3-1/TRBV3-2,TRBJ2-7,CASSQPQGLFGNEQYF,TGTGCCAGCAGCCAACCCCAGGGCCTTTTTGGGAACGAGCAGTACTTC
NA,15,TRBV18,TRBJ1-2,CASSPPMPGPDGYTF,TGTGCCAGCTCACCACCGATGCCAGGGCCTGATGGCTACACCTTC
TRBD1,16,TRBV6-2/TRBV6-3,TRBJ1-5,CASSKQGARGNQPQHF,TGTGCCAGCAGTAAGCAGGGGGCGCGAGGCAATCAGCCCCAGCATTTT
NA,13,TRBV14,TRBJ1-3,CASSRAPGETIYF,TGTGCCAGCAGCCGTGCCCCGGGGGAGACCATATATTTT